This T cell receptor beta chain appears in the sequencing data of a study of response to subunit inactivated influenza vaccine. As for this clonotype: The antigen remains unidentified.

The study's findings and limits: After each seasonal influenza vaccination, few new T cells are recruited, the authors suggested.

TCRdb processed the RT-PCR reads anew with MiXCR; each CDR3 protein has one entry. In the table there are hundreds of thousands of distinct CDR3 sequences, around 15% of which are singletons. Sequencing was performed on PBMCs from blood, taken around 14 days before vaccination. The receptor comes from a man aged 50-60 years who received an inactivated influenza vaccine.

CDR3 bases: TGTGCCAGCAGTCTGGACCGTTTCCAAGTCCAAGAGACCCAGTACTTC. This sequence encodes CASSLDRFQVQETQYF. The chain has TRBV12-3 or TRBV12-4 and TRBJ2-5; D is unresolved. The CDR3 totals 16 residues. With 5 bases removed from V and 1 base from J, the gap between germline ends came to 17 bases.